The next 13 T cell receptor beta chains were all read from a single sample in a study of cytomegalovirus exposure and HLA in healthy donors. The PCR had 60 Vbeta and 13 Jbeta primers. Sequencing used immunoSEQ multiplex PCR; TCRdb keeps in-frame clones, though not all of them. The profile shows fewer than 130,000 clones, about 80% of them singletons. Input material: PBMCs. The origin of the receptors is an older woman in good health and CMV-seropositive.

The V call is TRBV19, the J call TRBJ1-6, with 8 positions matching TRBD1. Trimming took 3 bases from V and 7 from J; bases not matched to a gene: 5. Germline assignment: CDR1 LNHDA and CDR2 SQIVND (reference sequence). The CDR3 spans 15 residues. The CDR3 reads CASSMAQGENSPLHF. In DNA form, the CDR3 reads TGTGCCAGTAGTATGGCACAGGGGGAAAATTCACCCCTCCACTTT.

CDR3 sequence (DNA): TGTGCCAGCAGTGAATCCGGGACAGAGGATTGGGGCTACACCTTC. Protein product: CASSESGTEDWGYTF. The rearrangement joins TRBV25-1 to TRBJ1-2, with TRBD1 identical over 7 bases. Germline loops: CDR1 MGHDK, CDR2 SYGVNS. V gave up 1 base and J gave up 8 bases; unmatched junction bases: 10. The CDR3 runs 15 residues.

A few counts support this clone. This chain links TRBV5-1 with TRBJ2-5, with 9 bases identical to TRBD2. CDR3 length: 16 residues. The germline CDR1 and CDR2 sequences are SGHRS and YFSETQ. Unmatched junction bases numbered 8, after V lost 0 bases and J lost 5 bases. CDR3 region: CASSLGGSGSWETQYF. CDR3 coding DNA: TGCGCCAGCAGCTTGGGAGGTAGCGGGAGTTGGGAGACCCAGTACTTC.

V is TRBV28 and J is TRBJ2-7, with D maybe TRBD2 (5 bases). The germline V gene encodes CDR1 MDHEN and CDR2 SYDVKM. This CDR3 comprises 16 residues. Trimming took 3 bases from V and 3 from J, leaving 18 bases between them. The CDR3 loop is CASSFHPKGEHYEQYF. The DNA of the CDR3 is TGTGCCAGCAGTTTCCACCCAAAGGGAGAGCACTACGAGCAGTACTTC.

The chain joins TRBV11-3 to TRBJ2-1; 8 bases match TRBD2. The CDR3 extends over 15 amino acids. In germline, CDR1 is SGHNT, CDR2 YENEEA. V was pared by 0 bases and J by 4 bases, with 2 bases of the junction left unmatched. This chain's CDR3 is CASSLELAAYNEQFF. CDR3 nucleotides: TGTGCCAGCAGCTTAGAACTAGCGGCTTACAATGAGCAGTTCTTC.

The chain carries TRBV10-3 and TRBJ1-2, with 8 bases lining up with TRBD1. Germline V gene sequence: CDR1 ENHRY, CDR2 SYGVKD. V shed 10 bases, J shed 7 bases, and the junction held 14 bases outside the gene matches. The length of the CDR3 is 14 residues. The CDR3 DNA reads TGTGCCACCCGGACAGGGACTCAAGGGCTTGGCTACACCTTC. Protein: CATRTGTQGLGYTF.

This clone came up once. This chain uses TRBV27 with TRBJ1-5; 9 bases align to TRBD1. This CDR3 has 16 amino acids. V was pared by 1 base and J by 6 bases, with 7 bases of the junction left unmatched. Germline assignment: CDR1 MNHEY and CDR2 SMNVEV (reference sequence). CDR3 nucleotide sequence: TGTGCCAGCAGTTTATTTTTTGAGACAGGGGGTCAGCCCCAGCATTTT. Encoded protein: CASSLFFETGGQPQHF.

In nucleotides, the CDR3 is TGTGCCAGCAGTACCCCAGGGCACAACACCGGGGAGCTGTTTTTT. Protein: CASSTPGHNTGELFF. The chain links TRBV27 to TRBJ2-2, with D perhaps TRBD1 (5 bases). The V gene's germline CDR1 is MNHEY and CDR2 SMNVEV (reference sequence). The CDR3 is made up of 15 amino acids. V was trimmed by 5 bases and J by 2 bases, leaving 12 bases between them.

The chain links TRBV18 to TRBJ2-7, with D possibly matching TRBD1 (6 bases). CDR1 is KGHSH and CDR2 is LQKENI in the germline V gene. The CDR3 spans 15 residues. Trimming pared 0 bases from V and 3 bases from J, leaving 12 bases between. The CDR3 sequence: CASSPPDSDRYEQYF. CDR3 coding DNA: TGTGCCAGCTCACCACCGGACAGTGACCGCTACGAGCAGTACTTC.

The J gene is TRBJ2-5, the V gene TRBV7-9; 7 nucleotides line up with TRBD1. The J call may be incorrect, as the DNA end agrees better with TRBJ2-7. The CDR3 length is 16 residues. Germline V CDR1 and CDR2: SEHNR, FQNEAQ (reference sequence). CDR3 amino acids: CASSERTGASSYEQYF. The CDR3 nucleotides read TGTGCCAGCAGCGAGCGAACAGGGGCGAGCTCCTACGAGCAGTACTTC.

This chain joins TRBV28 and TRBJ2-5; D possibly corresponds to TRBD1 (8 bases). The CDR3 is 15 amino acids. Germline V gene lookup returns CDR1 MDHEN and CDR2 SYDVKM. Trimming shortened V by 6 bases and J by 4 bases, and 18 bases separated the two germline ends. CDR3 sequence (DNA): TGTGCCAGCAGACGGAACACAGGGGGGGCAGAGACCCAGTACTTC. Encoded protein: CASRRNTGGAETQYF.

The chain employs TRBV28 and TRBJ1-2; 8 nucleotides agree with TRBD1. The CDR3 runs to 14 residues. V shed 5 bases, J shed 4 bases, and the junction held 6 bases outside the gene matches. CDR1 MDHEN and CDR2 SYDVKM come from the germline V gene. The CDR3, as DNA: TGTGCCAGCAGTCCAGGGGGCAGTGGCTATGGCTACACCTTC. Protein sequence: CASSPGGSGYGYTF.

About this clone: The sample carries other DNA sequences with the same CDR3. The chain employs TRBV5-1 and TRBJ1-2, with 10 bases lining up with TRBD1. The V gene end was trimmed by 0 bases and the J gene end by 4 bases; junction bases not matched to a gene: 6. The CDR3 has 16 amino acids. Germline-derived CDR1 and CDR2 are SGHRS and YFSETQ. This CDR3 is CASSLGAGTGAYGYTF. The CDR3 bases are TGCGCCAGCAGCTTGGGGGCCGGGACAGGGGCCTATGGCTACACCTTC.